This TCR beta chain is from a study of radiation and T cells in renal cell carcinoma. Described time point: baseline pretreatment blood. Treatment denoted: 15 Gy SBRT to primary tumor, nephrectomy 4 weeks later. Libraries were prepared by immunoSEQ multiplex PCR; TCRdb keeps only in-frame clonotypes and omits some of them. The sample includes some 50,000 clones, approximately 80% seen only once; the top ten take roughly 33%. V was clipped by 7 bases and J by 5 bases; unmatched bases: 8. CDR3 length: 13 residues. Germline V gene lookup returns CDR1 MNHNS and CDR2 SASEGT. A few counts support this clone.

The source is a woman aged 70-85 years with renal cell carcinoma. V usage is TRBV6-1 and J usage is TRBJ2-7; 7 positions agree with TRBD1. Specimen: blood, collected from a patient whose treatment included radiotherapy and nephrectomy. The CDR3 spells CASKEGGRDEQYF. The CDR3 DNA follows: TGTGCCAGCAAGGAAGGGGGCAGAGACGAGCAGTACTTC.